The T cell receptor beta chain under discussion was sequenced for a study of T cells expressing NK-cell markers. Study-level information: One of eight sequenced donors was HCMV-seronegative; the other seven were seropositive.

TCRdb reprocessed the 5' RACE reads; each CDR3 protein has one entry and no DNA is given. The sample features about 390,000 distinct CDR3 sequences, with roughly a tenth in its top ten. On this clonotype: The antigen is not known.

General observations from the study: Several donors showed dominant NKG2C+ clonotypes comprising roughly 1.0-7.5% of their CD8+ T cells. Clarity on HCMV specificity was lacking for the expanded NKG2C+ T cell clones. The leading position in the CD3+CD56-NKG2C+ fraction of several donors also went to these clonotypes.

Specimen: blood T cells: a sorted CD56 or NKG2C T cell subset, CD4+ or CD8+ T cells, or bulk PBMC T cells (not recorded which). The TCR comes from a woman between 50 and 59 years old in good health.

CDR3 loop: CASSPTGLAGVTDTQYF. The gene calls are TRBV28 and TRBJ2-3; TCRdb selects TRBD2, and the lack of DNA leaves this call unchecked. Germline CDR1 reads MDHEN; CDR2 reads SYDVKM. The CDR3 is 17 residues long.